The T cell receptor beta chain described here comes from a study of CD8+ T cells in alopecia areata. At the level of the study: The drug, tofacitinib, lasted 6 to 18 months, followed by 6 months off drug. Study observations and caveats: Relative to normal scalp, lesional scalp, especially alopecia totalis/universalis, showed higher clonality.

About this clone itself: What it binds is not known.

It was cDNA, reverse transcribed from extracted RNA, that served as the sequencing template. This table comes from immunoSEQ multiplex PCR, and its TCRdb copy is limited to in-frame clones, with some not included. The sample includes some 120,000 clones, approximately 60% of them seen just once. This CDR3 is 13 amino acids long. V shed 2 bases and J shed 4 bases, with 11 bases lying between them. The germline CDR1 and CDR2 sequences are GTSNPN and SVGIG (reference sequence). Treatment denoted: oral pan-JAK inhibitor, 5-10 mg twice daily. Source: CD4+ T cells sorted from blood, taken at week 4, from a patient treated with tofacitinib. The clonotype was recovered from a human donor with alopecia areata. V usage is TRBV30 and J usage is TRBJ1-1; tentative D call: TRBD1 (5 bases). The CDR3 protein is CAWSISGGTEAFF. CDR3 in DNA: TGTGCCTGGAGTATCTCGGGGGGCACTGAAGCTTTCTTT.